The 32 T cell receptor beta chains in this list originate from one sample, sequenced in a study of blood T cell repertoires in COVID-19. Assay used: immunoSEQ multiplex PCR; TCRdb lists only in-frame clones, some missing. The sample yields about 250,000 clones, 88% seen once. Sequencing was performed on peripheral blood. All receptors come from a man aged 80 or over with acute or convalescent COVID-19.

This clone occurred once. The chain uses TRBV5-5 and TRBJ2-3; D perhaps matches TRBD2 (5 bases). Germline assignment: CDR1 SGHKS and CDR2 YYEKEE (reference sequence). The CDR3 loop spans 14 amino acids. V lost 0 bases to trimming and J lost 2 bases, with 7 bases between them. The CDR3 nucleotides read TGTGCCAGCAGCTTGGGGACTGTCACAGATACGCAGTATTTT. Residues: CASSLGTVTDTQYF. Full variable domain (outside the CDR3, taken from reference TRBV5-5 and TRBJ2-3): DAGVTQSPTHLIKTRGQQVTLRCSPISGHKSVSWYQQVLGQGPQFIFQYYEKEERGRGNFPDRFSARQFPNYSSELNVNALLLGDSALYLCASSLGTVTDTQYFGPGTRLTVL.

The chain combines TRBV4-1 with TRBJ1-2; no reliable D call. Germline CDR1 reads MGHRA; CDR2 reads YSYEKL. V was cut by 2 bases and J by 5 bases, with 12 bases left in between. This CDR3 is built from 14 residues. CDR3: CASSQNNAGYGYTF. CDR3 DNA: TGCGCCAGCAGCCAAAATAACGCCGGGTATGGCTACACCTTC.

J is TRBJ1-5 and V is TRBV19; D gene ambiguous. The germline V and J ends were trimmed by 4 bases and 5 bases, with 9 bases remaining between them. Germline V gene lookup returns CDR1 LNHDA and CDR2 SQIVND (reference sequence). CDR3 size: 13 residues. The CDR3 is CASSTKRDQPQHF. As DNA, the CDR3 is TGTGCCAGTAGTACAAAAAGAGATCAGCCCCAGCATTTT.

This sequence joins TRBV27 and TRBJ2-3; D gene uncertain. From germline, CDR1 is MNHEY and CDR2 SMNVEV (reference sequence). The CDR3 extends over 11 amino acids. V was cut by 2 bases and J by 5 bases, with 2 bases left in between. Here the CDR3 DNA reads TGTGCCAGCAGTTTACAAGATACGCAGTATTTT. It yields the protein CASSLQDTQYF.

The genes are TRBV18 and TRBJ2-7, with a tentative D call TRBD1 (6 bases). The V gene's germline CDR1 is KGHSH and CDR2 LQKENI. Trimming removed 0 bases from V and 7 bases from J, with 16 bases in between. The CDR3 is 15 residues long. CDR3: CASSPPEAGVREQYF. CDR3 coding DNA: TGTGCCAGCTCACCACCGGAAGCAGGGGTGAGAGAGCAGTACTTC.

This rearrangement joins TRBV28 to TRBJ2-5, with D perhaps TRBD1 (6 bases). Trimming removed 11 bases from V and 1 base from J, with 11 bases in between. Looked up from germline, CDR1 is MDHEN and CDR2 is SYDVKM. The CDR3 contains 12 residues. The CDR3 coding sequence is TGTGCCGGAACAGGGATCCAAGAGACCCAGTACTTC. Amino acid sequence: CAGTGIQETQYF.

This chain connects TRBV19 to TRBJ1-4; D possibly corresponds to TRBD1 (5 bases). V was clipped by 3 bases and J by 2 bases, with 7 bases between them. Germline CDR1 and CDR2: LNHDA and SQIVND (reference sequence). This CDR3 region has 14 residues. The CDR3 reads CASSIRATNEKLFF. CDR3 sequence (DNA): TGTGCCAGTAGTATCAGGGCGACTAATGAAAAACTGTTTTTT.

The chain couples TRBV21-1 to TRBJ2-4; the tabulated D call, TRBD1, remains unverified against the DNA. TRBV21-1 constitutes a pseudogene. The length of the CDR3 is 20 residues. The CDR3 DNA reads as TGTGCCAGCAGCAAAGGGGGGGACAGGGGCCGAGACCTAGCCAAAAACATTCAGTACTTC. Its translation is CASSKGGDRGRDLAKNIQYF.

The CDR3 DNA follows: TGTGCCAGCAGCTCTGATAGCGGGAGGAATCAGTTCTTC. Encoded protein: CASSSDSGRNQFF. This chain uses TRBV7-3 with TRBJ2-1; 10 bases fit TRBD2. Looked up from germline, CDR1 is SGHTA and CDR2 is FQGTGA. This CDR3 is built from 13 residues. J lost 13 bases, V lost 4 bases, and 7 bases had no gene match.

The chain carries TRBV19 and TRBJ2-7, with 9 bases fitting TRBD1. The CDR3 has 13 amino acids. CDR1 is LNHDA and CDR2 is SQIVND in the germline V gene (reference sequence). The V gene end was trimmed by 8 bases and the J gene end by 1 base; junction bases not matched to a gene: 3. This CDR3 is CASAGTGSYEQYF. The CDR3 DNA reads TGTGCCAGTGCCGGGACAGGGTCCTACGAGCAGTACTTC.

The chain's CDR3 is CASSSRTDSGNTIYF. The DNA for the CDR3 is TGTGCCAGCAGCTCCCGGACAGACTCTGGAAACACCATATATTTT. The chain is built from TRBV9 and TRBJ1-3; possibly TRBD1 for D (6 bases). The CDR3 totals 15 residues. Looked up from germline, CDR1 is SGDLS and CDR2 is YYNGEE. V lost 4 bases and J 0 bases, leaving 11 bases between the germline ends. The full variable domain, rest sourced from reference TRBV9 and TRBJ1-3, is DSGVTQTPKHLITATGQRVTLRCSPRSGDLSVYWYQQSLDQGLQFLIQYYNGEERAKGNILERFSAQQFPDLHSELNLSSLELGDSALYFCASSSRTDSGNTIYFGEGSWLTVV.

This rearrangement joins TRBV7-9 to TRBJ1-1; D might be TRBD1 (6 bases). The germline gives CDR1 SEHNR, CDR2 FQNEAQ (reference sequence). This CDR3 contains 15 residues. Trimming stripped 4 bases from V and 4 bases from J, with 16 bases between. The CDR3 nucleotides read TGTGCCAGCAGCTCTTTCTCACAGGGAATCACTGAAGCTTTCTTT. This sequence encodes CASSSFSQGITEAFF. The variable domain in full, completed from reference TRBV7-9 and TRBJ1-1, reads DTGVSQNPRHKITKRGQNVTFRCDPISEHNRLYWYRQTLGQGPEFLTYFQNEAQLEKSRLLSDRFSAERPKGSFSTLEIQRTEQGDSAMYLCASSSFSQGITEAFFGQGTRLTVV.

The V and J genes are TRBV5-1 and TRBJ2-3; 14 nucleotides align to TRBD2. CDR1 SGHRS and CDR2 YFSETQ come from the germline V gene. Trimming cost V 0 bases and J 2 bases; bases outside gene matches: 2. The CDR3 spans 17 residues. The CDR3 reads CASSLGLAGGPTDTQYF. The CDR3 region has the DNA TGCGCCAGCAGCTTGGGACTAGCGGGAGGGCCCACAGATACGCAGTATTTT.

The CDR3 is CASSSGLQGEAFF. Written as DNA, the CDR3 is TGTGCCAGCAGCTCCGGCCTCCAGGGGGAAGCTTTCTTT. The chain employs TRBV7-2 and TRBJ1-1; D might be TRBD1 (6 bases). CDR3 length: 13 amino acids. The germline V gene encodes CDR1 SGHTA and CDR2 FQGNSA. V was clipped by 4 bases and J by 8 bases, with 14 bases between them.

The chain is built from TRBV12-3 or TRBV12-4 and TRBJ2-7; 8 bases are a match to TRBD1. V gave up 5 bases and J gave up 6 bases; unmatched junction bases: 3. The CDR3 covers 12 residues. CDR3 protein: CASSLTGGEQYF. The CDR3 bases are TGTGCCAGCAGTCTCACAGGGGGCGAGCAGTACTTC.

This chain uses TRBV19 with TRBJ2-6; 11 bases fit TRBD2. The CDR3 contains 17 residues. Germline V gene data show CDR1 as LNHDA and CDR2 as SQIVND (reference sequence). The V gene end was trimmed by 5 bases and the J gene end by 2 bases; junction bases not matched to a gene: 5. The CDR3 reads CASSDSGGAPGANVLTF. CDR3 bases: TGTGCCAGTAGTGATAGCGGGGGGGCCCCTGGGGCCAACGTCCTGACTTTC.

The CDR3 is CASSIPGGIKTDTQYF. In nucleotides, the CDR3 is TGTGCCAGCAGCATACCCGGAGGGATCAAGACAGATACGCAGTATTTT. The genes are TRBV14 and TRBJ2-3; weak D call: TRBD2 (6 bases). CDR3 size: 16 residues. Trimming cost V 5 bases and J 3 bases, with 18 bases left between them. Germline V gives CDR1 SGHDN, CDR2 FVKESK.

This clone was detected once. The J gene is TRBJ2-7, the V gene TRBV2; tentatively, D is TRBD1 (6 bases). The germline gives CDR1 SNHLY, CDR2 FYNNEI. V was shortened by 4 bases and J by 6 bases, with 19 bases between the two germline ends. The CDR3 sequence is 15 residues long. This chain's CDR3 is CASSATPYAGAEQYF. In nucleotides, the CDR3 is TGTGCCAGCAGTGCGACCCCGTATGCAGGGGCCGAGCAGTACTTC.

The DNA for the CDR3 is TGTGCCAGCAGCTTTAGGAGGGGTGTGACTGAAAAACTGTTTTTT. Encoded protein: CASSFRRGVTEKLFF. The chain employs TRBV7-2 and TRBJ1-4, with D possibly matching TRBD1 (5 bases). V was trimmed by 3 bases and J by 7 bases, leaving 15 bases between them. Germline V gene data show CDR1 as SGHTA and CDR2 as FQGNSA. This CDR3 spans 15 amino acids.

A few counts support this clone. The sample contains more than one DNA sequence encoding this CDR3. DNA of the CDR3: TGTGCCAGTAGTATAGGCGGAAGCACAGATACGCAGTATTTT. This codes for CASSIGGSTDTQYF. The chain has TRBV19 and TRBJ2-3; D ambiguous. The CDR3 runs 14 residues. V lost 1 base and J 0 bases, leaving 5 bases between the germline ends. In germline, CDR1 is LNHDA, CDR2 SQIVND (reference sequence).

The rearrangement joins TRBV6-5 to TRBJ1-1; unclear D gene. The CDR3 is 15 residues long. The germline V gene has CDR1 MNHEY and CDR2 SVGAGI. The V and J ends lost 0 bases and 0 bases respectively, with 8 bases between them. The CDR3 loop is CASSYSPRLNTEAFF. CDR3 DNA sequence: TGTGCCAGCAGTTACTCCCCTCGGTTGAACACTGAAGCTTTCTTT.

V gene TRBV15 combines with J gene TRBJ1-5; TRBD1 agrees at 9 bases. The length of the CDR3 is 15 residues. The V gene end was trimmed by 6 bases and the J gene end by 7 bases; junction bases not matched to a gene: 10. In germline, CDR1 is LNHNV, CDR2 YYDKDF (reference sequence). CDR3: CATSKQGARGQPQHF. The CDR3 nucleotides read TGTGCCACCAGTAAACAGGGGGCCAGGGGCCAGCCCCAGCATTTT.

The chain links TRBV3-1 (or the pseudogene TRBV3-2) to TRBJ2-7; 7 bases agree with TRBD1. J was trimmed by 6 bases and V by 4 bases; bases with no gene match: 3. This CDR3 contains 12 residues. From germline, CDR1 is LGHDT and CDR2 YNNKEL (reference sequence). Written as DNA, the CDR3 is TGTGCCAGCAGCCTCCGACAGGGCGAGCAGTACTTC. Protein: CASSLRQGEQYF.

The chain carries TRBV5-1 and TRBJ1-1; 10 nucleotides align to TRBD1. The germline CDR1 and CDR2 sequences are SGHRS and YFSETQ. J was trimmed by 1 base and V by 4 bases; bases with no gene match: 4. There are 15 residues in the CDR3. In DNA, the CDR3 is TGCGCCAGCAGCCAACGGACAGGGGGGAACACTGAAGCTTTCTTT. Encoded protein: CASSQRTGGNTEAFF.

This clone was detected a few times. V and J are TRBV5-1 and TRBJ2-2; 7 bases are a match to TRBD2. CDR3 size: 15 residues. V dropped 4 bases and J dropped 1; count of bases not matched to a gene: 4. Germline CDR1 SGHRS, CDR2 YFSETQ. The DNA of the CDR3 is TGCGCCAGCAGCGTAAGCGGGATGAACACCGGGGAGCTGTTTTTT. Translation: CASSVSGMNTGELFF.

The CDR3 sequence: CASSLATGRRNTIYF. The CDR3, as DNA: TGTGCCAGCAGCTTAGCGACAGGAAGAAGGAACACCATATATTTT. J is TRBJ1-3 and V is TRBV7-8; TRBD1 is a possible D gene (6 bases). CDR1 and CDR2 (germline): SGHVS, FQNEAQ. Trimming stripped 0 bases from V and 7 bases from J, with 13 bases between. The CDR3 loop spans 15 amino acids. Looking up the rest from reference TRBV7-8 and TRBJ1-3 gives the full variable domain: GAGVSQSPRYKVAKRGQDVALRCDPISGHVSLFWYQQALGQGPEFLTYFQNEAQLDKSGLPSDRFFAERPEGSVSTLKIQRTQQEDSAVYLCASSLATGRRNTIYFGEGSWLTVV.

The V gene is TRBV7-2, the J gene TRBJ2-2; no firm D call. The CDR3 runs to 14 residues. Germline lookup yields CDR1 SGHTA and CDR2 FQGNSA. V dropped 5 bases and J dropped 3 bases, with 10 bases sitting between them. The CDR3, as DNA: TGTGCCAGCAGCGTTGCCACATACACCGGGGAGCTGTTTTTT. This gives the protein CASSVATYTGELFF.

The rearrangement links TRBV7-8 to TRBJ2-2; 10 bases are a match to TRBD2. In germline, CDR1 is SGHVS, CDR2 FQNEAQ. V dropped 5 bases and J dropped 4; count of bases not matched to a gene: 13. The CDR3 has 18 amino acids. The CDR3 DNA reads TGTGCCAGCAGCCCGACCTTCGGACTAGCGGTTATCACCGGGGAGCTGTTTTTT. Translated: CASSPTFGLAVITGELFF.

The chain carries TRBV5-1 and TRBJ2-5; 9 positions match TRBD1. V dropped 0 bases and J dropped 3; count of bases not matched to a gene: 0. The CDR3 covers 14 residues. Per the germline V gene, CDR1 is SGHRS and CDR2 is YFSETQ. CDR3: CASSLGTGEETQYF. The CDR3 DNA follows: TGCGCCAGCAGCTTGGGGACAGGGGAAGAGACCCAGTACTTC.

For the CDR3, the DNA is TGTGCCAGTAGCCGACAGGGTAACACCGGGGAGCTGTTTTTT. Translated, it gives CASSRQGNTGELFF. The chain links TRBV19 to TRBJ2-2; 7 bases map to TRBD1. The CDR3 spans 14 residues. V lost 6 bases and J lost 2; bases outside the gene matches: 3. Germline CDR1 LNHDA, CDR2 SQIVND (reference sequence).

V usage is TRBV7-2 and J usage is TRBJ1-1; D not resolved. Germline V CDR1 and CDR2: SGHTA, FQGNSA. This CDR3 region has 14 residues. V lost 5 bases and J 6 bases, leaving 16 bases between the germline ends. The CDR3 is CASSPQGGYAEAFF. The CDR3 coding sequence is TGTGCCAGCAGCCCCCAAGGCGGTTACGCTGAAGCTTTCTTT.

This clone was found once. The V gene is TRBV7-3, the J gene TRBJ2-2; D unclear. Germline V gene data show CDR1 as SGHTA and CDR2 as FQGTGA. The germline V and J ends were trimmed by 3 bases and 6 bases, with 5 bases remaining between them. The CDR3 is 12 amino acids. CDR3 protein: CASSFSSGELFF. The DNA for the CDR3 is TGTGCCAGCAGCTTTTCCTCCGGGGAGCTGTTTTTT.